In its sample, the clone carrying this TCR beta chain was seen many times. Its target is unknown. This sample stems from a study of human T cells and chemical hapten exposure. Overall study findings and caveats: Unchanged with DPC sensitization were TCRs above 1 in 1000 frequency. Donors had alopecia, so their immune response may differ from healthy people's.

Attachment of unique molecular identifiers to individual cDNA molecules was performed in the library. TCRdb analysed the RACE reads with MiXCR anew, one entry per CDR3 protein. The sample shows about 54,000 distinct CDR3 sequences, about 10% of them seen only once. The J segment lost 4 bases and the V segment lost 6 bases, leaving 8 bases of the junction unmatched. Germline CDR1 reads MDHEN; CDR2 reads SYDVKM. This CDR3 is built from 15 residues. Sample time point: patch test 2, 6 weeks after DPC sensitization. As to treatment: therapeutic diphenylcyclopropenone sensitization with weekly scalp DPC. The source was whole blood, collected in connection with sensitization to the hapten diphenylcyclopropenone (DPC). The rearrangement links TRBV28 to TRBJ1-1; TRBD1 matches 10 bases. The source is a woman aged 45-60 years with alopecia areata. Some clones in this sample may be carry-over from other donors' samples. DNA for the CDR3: TGTGCCAGCAGATCGGGACAGGGGTGGAGCACTGAAGCTTTCTTT. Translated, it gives CASRSGQGWSTEAFF.